Reported below is one T cell receptor beta chain. This sample is part of a study of blood T cell repertoires in COVID-19. Overall study context: The United States, Italy and Spain were the sources of the acute and convalescent COVID-19 samples.

As originally analysed: For nucleated cells, counts were estimated from reference gene primer amplification. The repertoire was sequenced with immunoSEQ multiplex PCR; TCRdb's copy has only in-frame clones and lacks some. V and J calls and clone size are as listed in that table; D and trimming were resolved from the DNA. The repertoire holds about 150,000 clones, with almost 90% as singletons. CDR1 SGHRS and CDR2 YFSETQ come from the germline V gene. The CDR3 loop spans 14 amino acids. V was clipped by 3 bases and J by 9 bases, with 13 bases between them. The specimen was peripheral blood. The chain recombines TRBV5-1 with TRBJ1-6; no definite D call. The sequence was obtained from a human donor in a cohort sampled during active COVID-19. The CDR3 DNA reads TGCGCCAGCAGCTCCGCGGTAACGGGTTCACCCCTCCACTTT. Its protein is CASSSAVTGSPLHF.